This entry features one TCR beta chain sequence. These data originate in a study of shared clonotypes between healthy human individuals. Overall study: CD4 naive cells filled three plates per donor, CD4 memory three, CD8 naive two and CD8 memory one.

Only in-frame clones appear in the TCRdb table, and some are missing; sequencing was by immunoSEQ multiplex PCR. Found here are under 2,000,000 clones, about 95% of them singletons; the top ten hold around 1.2%. It was CD45RO-negative cells, positively selected for CCR7, that made up naive CD8 cells, with terminally differentiated effector memory CD45RA+ cells excluded. V lost 1 base and J 5 bases, leaving 9 bases between the germline ends. In germline, CDR1 is MNHEY, CDR2 SMNVEV (reference sequence). CDR3 length equals 13 residues. The chain is built from TRBV27 and TRBJ2-7; D not certain. The receptor was derived from a man younger than 35 in good health. Sequenced material: naive CD8+ T cells sorted from blood. CDR3 sequence: CASSLLVQHEQYF. DNA for the CDR3: TGTGCCAGCAGTTTATTGGTCCAACACGAGCAGTACTTC.